The 26 T cell receptor beta chains below were found in one sample sequenced in a study of blood T cell repertoires in COVID-19. Clones were sequenced by immunoSEQ multiplex PCR, and TCRdb holds only the in-frame ones, with some missing. Of 270,000 or so clones listed, about four fifths are singletons. Material for sequencing was peripheral blood. All receptors come from a human donor with COVID-19, enrolled during active disease. The donor label of this sample is uncertain.

This clone has just one count. CDR3 in amino acids: CAWSVARAGQPQHF. Here the CDR3 DNA reads TGTGCCTGGAGTGTGGCCAGAGCAGGTCAGCCCCAGCATTTT. The chain uses TRBV30 and TRBJ1-5, with D hard to call. CDR3 size: 14 residues. V was trimmed by 0 bases and J by 6 bases, leaving 12 bases between them. CDR1 GTSNPN and CDR2 SVGIG come from the germline V gene (reference sequence).

J is TRBJ1-2 and V is TRBV18; 9 positions agree with TRBD1. The germline gives CDR1 KGHSH, CDR2 LQKENI. V trimming: 5 bases; J trimming: 2 bases; junction bases outside the gene matches: 6. The CDR3 sequence is 15 residues long. CDR3: CASSEGQGMNYGYTF. Written as DNA, the CDR3 is TGTGCCAGCTCAGAGGGACAGGGAATGAACTATGGCTACACCTTC.

This rearrangement joins TRBV30 to TRBJ2-1; D is uncertain. CDR3 length: 14 residues. V was cut by 0 bases and J by 0 bases, with 6 bases left in between. The germline gives CDR1 GTSNPN, CDR2 SVGIG (reference sequence). CDR3 loop: CAWSVHNSYNEQFF. The CDR3 DNA sequence: TGTGCCTGGAGTGTACATAACTCCTACAATGAGCAGTTCTTC.

CDR3 bases: TGTGCCAGCAGCCCGGTGGGGTCAGGGCACAATGAGCAGTTCTTC. It translates to CASSPVGSGHNEQFF. This chain links TRBV27 with TRBJ2-1; D possibly corresponds to TRBD1 (5 bases). The CDR3 is 15 residues long. V lost 6 bases to trimming and J lost 5 bases, with 17 bases between them. The germline V gene encodes CDR1 MNHEY and CDR2 SMNVEV (reference sequence).

The V and J genes are TRBV28 and TRBJ2-7; 7 bases are shared with TRBD1. The CDR3 consists of 14 residues. Germline V lookup: CDR1 MDHEN, CDR2 SYDVKM. Trimming removed 1 base from V and 0 bases from J; junction bases left unmatched: 0. CDR3 bases: TGTGCCAGCAGTTTATCAGGGGGCTCCTACGAGCAGTACTTC. Translating it yields CASSLSGGSYEQYF. Supplemented by reference TRBV28 and TRBJ2-7, the full variable domain reads DVKVTQSSRYLVKRTGEKVFLECVQDMDHENMFWYRQDPGLGLRLIYFSYDVKMKEKGDIPEGYSVSREKKERFSLILESASTNQTSMYLCASSLSGGSYEQYFGPGTRLTVT.

V is TRBV6-5 and J is TRBJ1-1, with a tentative D call TRBD1 (5 bases). The ends were cut back, 7 bases at V and 8 bases at J, with 17 bases in the middle. The length of the CDR3 is 13 residues. The germline V gene has CDR1 MNHEY and CDR2 SVGAGI. In DNA form, the CDR3 reads TGTGCCAGCATGTTGTTCAGGGAGGGAGAAGCTTTCTTT. It is translated as CASMLFREGEAFF.

This clone occurred once. The chain joins TRBV2 to TRBJ1-5; D is undetermined. This CDR3 contains 14 residues. Germline-derived CDR1 and CDR2 are SNHLY and FYNNEI. V shed 5 bases and J shed 0 bases, with 8 bases lying between them. CDR3 in DNA: TGTGCCAGCAGTCGGGGTCATAGCAATCAGCCCCAGCATTTT. Translating gives CASSRGHSNQPQHF.

This clone was observed once. This chain connects TRBV18 to TRBJ2-5; D is uncertain. Trimming shortened V by 3 bases and J by 1 base, and 6 bases separated the two germline ends. The CDR3 length is 13 residues. The V gene's germline CDR1 is KGHSH and CDR2 LQKENI. This CDR3 is CASSPFSQETQYF. The CDR3 DNA sequence: TGTGCCAGCTCACCTTTTAGCCAAGAGACCCAGTACTTC.

This clone has just one count. V is TRBV18 and J is TRBJ1-1; 9 nucleotides align to TRBD1. The CDR3 has 17 residues. Per the germline V gene, CDR1 is KGHSH and CDR2 is LQKENI. V dropped 3 bases and J dropped 0; count of bases not matched to a gene: 8. The CDR3 region is CASSPGTGRGVNTEAFF. In DNA form, the CDR3 reads TGTGCCAGCTCACCGGGGACAGGGAGGGGAGTGAACACTGAAGCTTTCTTT.

The CDR3 bases are TGCGCCAGCAGCCCCCAGACAGGGGCCAATCAGCCCCAGCATTTT. Amino acids: CASSPQTGANQPQHF. This sequence joins TRBV4-3 and TRBJ1-5; 8 bases map to TRBD1. Germline lookup yields CDR1 LGHNA and CDR2 YSLEER. The ends lost 4 bases at V and 3 bases at J; junction bases unmatched: 5. This CDR3 has 15 amino acids.

The chain links TRBV7-2 to TRBJ2-2; 7 bases agree with TRBD1. Germline assignment: CDR1 SGHTA and CDR2 FQGNSA. Trimming removed 8 bases from V and 4 bases from J; junction bases left unmatched: 10. This CDR3 is built from 15 residues. In nucleotides, the CDR3 is TGTGCCAGCTCCCCGTGGACAGGACTCACCGGGGAGCTGTTTTTT. Translated: CASSPWTGLTGELFF.

This clone was observed a handful of times. One end of the junction does not line up with germline, which may come from a read error. The V and J genes are TRBV18 and TRBJ2-7; D remains ambiguous. Germline CDR1 reads KGHSH; CDR2 reads LQKENI. The CDR3 sequence is 15 residues long. The CDR3 DNA sequence: TGTGCCAGCTCGCCACAGCCTGTAACGACCTACGAGCAGTACTTC. Translation: CASSPQPVTTYEQYF.

The chain is built from TRBV5-1 and TRBJ2-7; 10 bases are a match to TRBD1. The CDR3 is 14 amino acids. Germline values: CDR1 SGHRS, CDR2 YFSETQ. Trimming took 4 bases from V and 2 from J; bases not matched to a gene: 3. CDR3 in amino acids: CASSIGQGAYEQYF. CDR3 bases: TGCGCCAGCAGCATCGGACAGGGGGCCTACGAGCAGTACTTC.

The rearrangement links TRBV19 to TRBJ1-2; a weak D match, TRBD1 (6 bases). Trimming left V 4 bases short and J 4 bases short, with 16 bases between. Looked up from germline, CDR1 is LNHDA and CDR2 is SQIVND (reference sequence). The CDR3 totals 15 residues. The CDR3 DNA reads as TGTGCCAGTAGTACCCAAACCAAAGGGGGCTATGGCTACACCTTC. As protein: CASSTQTKGGYGYTF.

Here the CDR3 reads CASSLAVSGGNSPLHF. For the CDR3, the DNA is TGTGCCAGCAGCTTGGCCGTCTCAGGGGGGAATTCACCCCTCCACTTT. This chain uses TRBV5-8 with TRBJ1-6, with 7 bases matching TRBD1. CDR3 length: 16 amino acids. Germline V gene data show CDR1 as SGHTS and CDR2 as YDEGEE. Germline trimming cut 0 bases from V and 7 bases from J; bases unmatched to any gene: 7.

The V gene is TRBV30, the J gene TRBJ2-1; 8 positions match TRBD2. V lost 3 bases and J lost 3; bases outside the gene matches: 7. Per germline, CDR1 GTSNPN and CDR2 SVGIG (reference sequence). This CDR3 region has 15 residues. The CDR3 reads CAWSLLAVNYNEQFF. Written as DNA, the CDR3 is TGTGCCTGGAGCCTACTAGCGGTGAACTACAATGAGCAGTTCTTC.

The chain joins TRBV28 to TRBJ1-1; D call uncertain. The V and J ends lost 1 base and 2 bases respectively, with 5 bases between them. Germline CDR1 reads MDHEN; CDR2 reads SYDVKM. This CDR3 contains 13 residues. CDR3 residues: CASSLSSNTEAFF. CDR3 nucleotide sequence: TGTGCCAGCAGTTTATCCAGTAACACTGAAGCTTTCTTT.

The chain joins TRBV6-1 to TRBJ1-1; perhaps TRBD1 as D (5 bases). The CDR3 length is 16 residues. Germline lookup yields CDR1 MNHNS and CDR2 SASEGT. V lost 2 bases and J 8 bases, leaving 21 bases between the germline ends. CDR3 sequence: CASSETGGVRGVEAFF. The DNA for the CDR3 is TGTGCCAGCAGTGAAACCGGGGGGGTTAGGGGAGTGGAAGCTTTCTTT.

This chain uses TRBV6-5 with TRBJ2-7, with 10 bases identical to TRBD2. The CDR3 has 15 residues. V was pared by 6 bases and J by 0 bases, with 5 bases of the junction left unmatched. Germline assignment: CDR1 MNHEY and CDR2 SVGAGI. The DNA of the CDR3 is TGTGCCAGCAGCGATAGCGGGAGGAGCTCCTACGAGCAGTACTTC. It specifies CASSDSGRSSYEQYF.

The V and J genes are TRBV11-3 and TRBJ1-1; maybe TRBD1 (6 bases). From germline, CDR1 is SGHNT and CDR2 YENEEA. The CDR3 has 13 amino acids. V shed 4 bases and J shed 7 bases, with 13 bases lying between them. The CDR3 DNA is TGTGCCAGCAGCTCTTCCAGGGGTTATGAAGCTTTCTTT. Residues: CASSSSRGYEAFF.

This rearrangement joins TRBV6-1 to TRBJ2-5; 10 nucleotides match TRBD2. The CDR3 is made up of 15 amino acids. CDR1 and CDR2 (germline): MNHNS, SASEGT. V was clipped by 2 bases and J by 5 bases; unmatched bases: 5. The CDR3 coding sequence is TGTGCCAGCAGTGAACTAGCGGGAGTGGGGGAGACCCAGTACTTC. Protein: CASSELAGVGETQYF.

The chain uses TRBV5-1 and TRBJ2-3, with D maybe TRBD2 (6 bases). Germline V lookup: CDR1 SGHRS, CDR2 YFSETQ. This CDR3 has 16 residues. The ends were cut back, 3 bases at V and 1 base at J, with 15 bases in the middle. The CDR3 sequence: CASSSEGRGRTDTQYF. The CDR3, as DNA: TGCGCCAGCAGCTCGGAGGGAAGGGGTCGCACAGATACGCAGTATTTT.

V is TRBV5-1 and J is TRBJ1-2, with D possibly matching TRBD1 (6 bases). CDR3 length: 14 residues. V was trimmed by 0 bases and J by 8 bases, leaving 14 bases between them. CDR1 and CDR2 (germline): SGHRS, YFSETQ. CDR3 coding DNA: TGCGCCAGCAGCTTGGGCAGGGGCTCTGAAGGCTACACCTTC. Translation gives CASSLGRGSEGYTF.

CDR3 sequence: CASSPDTNTEAFF. CDR3 nucleotide sequence: TGTGCCAGCTCACCTGACACGAACACTGAAGCTTTCTTT. The V gene is TRBV18, the J gene TRBJ1-1; D uncertain. CDR1 and CDR2 from the germline V gene are KGHSH and LQKENI. The ends were cut back, 3 bases at V and 1 base at J, with 6 bases in the middle. The CDR3 is made up of 13 amino acids.

V is TRBV18 and J is TRBJ2-3, with 10 bases matching TRBD2. Germline CDR1 and CDR2: KGHSH and LQKENI. V gave up 1 base and J gave up 5 bases; unmatched junction bases: 9. The CDR3 is 17 residues long. The CDR3 is CASSPRLAGQRGDTQYF. DNA of the CDR3: TGTGCCAGCTCACCACGACTAGCGGGCCAGCGGGGAGATACGCAGTATTTT. The entire variable domain, with the rest obtained from reference TRBV18 and TRBJ2-3, is as follows: NAGVMQNPRHLVRRRGQEARLRCSPMKGHSHVYWYRQLPEEGLKFMVYLQKENIIDESGMPKERFSAEFPKEGPSILRIQQVVRGDSAAYFCASSPRLAGQRGDTQYFGPGTRLTVL.

The chain recombines TRBV19 with TRBJ2-2; TRBD2 matches at 13 bases. Germline trimming cut 4 bases from V and 7 bases from J; bases unmatched to any gene: 9. The CDR3 totals 17 residues. Germline assignment: CDR1 LNHDA and CDR2 SQIVND (reference sequence). DNA for the CDR3: TGTGCCAGTAGTACCGGACTAGCGGGAGCTTGGGGCGGGGAGCTGTTTTTT. Amino acids: CASSTGLAGAWGGELFF.